Below are 23 T cell receptor beta chains sequenced from a single sample in a study of shared clonotypes between healthy human individuals. The data were produced by immunoSEQ multiplex PCR, yet TCRdb's version contains in-frame clones alone and is incomplete. The data contain about 690,000 clones, roughly 88% of them singletons. The sample taken for sequencing was memory CD8+ T cells from PBMCs. Regarding subset: CD45RO+ cells pooled with CCR7-negative TemRA cells. The receptor source for this set is a man aged 18 to 29 in good health. Some clones in this sample may be carry-over from other donors' samples.

Here the CDR3 DNA reads TGTGCCAGCATTCAGACCAGGACTAGCGGCGAGACCCAGTACTTC. The encoded protein is CASIQTRTSGETQYF. V gene TRBV6-1 combines with J gene TRBJ2-5; 10 nucleotides match TRBD2. Trimming cost V 7 bases and J 5 bases; bases outside gene matches: 10. Germline-derived CDR1 and CDR2 are MNHNS and SASEGT. There are 15 residues in the CDR3.

The chain carries TRBV7-9 and TRBJ1-1; D remains ambiguous. There are 15 residues in the CDR3. V lost 4 bases, J lost 2 bases, and 14 bases lay in between. CDR1 SEHNR and CDR2 FQNEAQ come from the germline V gene (reference sequence). Written as DNA, the CDR3 is TGTGCCAGCAGCTCCGGGTACGGGAGAAACACTGAAGCTTTCTTT. Protein sequence: CASSSGYGRNTEAFF.

V and J are TRBV5-8 and TRBJ2-7; the match to TRBD1 covers 9 bases. The J segment lost 5 bases and the V segment lost 2 bases, leaving 5 bases of the junction unmatched. This CDR3 has 14 residues. Germline CDR1 is SGHTS and CDR2 is YDEGEE. The DNA for the CDR3 is TGTGCCAGCAGCTTTCGACAGGGGGTCCACGAGCAGTACTTC. Encoded protein: CASSFRQGVHEQYF.

The chain combines TRBV11-2 with TRBJ2-7, with TRBD1 matching over 7 bases. CDR1 is SGHAT, CDR2 FQNNGV, per germline. The CDR3 is made up of 14 amino acids. Trimming cost V 5 bases and J 3 bases; bases outside gene matches: 7. CDR3 bases: TGTGCCAGCAGCACCCGCGACAGGGTCTACGAGCAGTACTTC. Protein sequence: CASSTRDRVYEQYF.

This rearrangement joins TRBV9 to TRBJ2-1, with TRBD2 matching over 7 bases. Germline CDR1 is SGDLS and CDR2 is YYNGEE. The V gene end was trimmed by 0 bases and the J gene end by 7 bases; junction bases not matched to a gene: 7. This CDR3 region has 15 residues. The CDR3 sequence: CASSVASGNLNEQFF. The CDR3 bases are TGTGCCAGCAGCGTAGCCAGCGGGAACTTGAATGAGCAGTTCTTC. The entire variable domain, with the rest obtained from reference TRBV9 and TRBJ2-1, is as follows: DSGVTQTPKHLITATGQRVTLRCSPRSGDLSVYWYQQSLDQGLQFLIQYYNGEERAKGNILERFSAQQFPDLHSELNLSSLELGDSALYFCASSVASGNLNEQFFGPGTRLTVL.

This clone turned up a few times. This chain connects TRBV27 to TRBJ1-2, with unresolved D. This CDR3 is 15 amino acids long. V was shortened by 4 bases and J by 4 bases, with 16 bases between the two germline ends. Germline V gene data show CDR1 as MNHEY and CDR2 as SMNVEV (reference sequence). CDR3 protein: CASSSGGTRSYGYTF. CDR3 coding DNA: TGTGCCAGCAGTTCCGGAGGAACGAGGTCCTATGGCTACACCTTC.

This clone was observed once. The rearrangement uses TRBV4-1 and TRBJ2-5; D is ambiguous. CDR1 MGHRA and CDR2 YSYEKL come from the germline V gene. The CDR3 extends over 13 amino acids. The ends were cut back, 6 bases at V and 5 bases at J, with 13 bases in the middle. This CDR3 reads CASSEDVEETQYF. The DNA of the CDR3 is TGCGCCAGCAGTGAGGACGTCGAGGAGACCCAGTACTTC.

This rearrangement joins TRBV30 to TRBJ2-7; 9 bases match TRBD2. The CDR3 contains 15 residues. V gave up 2 bases and J gave up 3 bases; unmatched junction bases: 8. The germline V gene has CDR1 GTSNPN and CDR2 SVGIG (reference sequence). CDR3 DNA sequence: TGTGCCTGGAGTCCTTTAGCGGGAGAGGGCTACGAGCAGTACTTC. Its translation: CAWSPLAGEGYEQYF.

This clone was seen once. The CDR3: CASESGRDYGYTF. The CDR3 bases are TGTGCCAGTGAGTCGGGGCGCGACTATGGCTACACCTTC. The J gene is TRBJ1-2, the V gene TRBV28; D is perhaps TRBD1 (5 bases). CDR3 length: 13 amino acids. From germline, CDR1 is MDHEN and CDR2 SYDVKM. With 9 bases removed from V and 3 bases from J, the gap between germline ends came to 14 bases.

The rearrangement links TRBV5-1 to TRBJ2-3; weak D call: TRBD2 (5 bases). The germline V gene encodes CDR1 SGHRS and CDR2 YFSETQ. The CDR3 is made up of 14 amino acids. V shed 3 bases and J shed 1 base, with 9 bases lying between them. CDR3 nucleotide sequence: TGCGCCAGCAGCTGGGCCGGGGGCACAGATACGCAGTATTTT. It specifies CASSWAGGTDTQYF.

The chain is built from TRBV9 and TRBJ2-7; the match to TRBD2 covers 11 bases. J lost 0 bases, V lost 4 bases, and 9 bases had no gene match. The V gene's germline CDR1 is SGDLS and CDR2 YYNGEE. There are 17 residues in the CDR3. The CDR3 reads CASSHGTSGKSSYEQYF. The CDR3 DNA sequence: TGTGCCAGCAGCCACGGGACTAGCGGTAAAAGCTCCTACGAGCAGTACTTC.

This chain joins TRBV28 and TRBJ1-1; TRBD1 matches 9 bases. Germline trimming cut 3 bases from V and 5 bases from J; bases unmatched to any gene: 4. From germline, CDR1 is MDHEN and CDR2 SYDVKM. The CDR3 is 14 amino acids. The chain's CDR3 is CASSLGQGRTEAFF. Here the CDR3 DNA reads TGTGCCAGCAGTTTGGGACAGGGACGAACTGAAGCTTTCTTT.

Worth noting for this clone: This sample also contains other DNA sequences that code for the same CDR3. This chain uses TRBV11-2 with TRBJ2-7, with 7 bases lining up with TRBD1. Germline-derived CDR1 and CDR2 are SGHAT and FQNNGV. The CDR3 consists of 14 residues. V dropped 4 bases and J dropped 0; count of bases not matched to a gene: 3. CDR3 residues: CASSSRTGSYEQYF. The CDR3 nucleotides read TGTGCCAGCAGCTCCCGGACAGGCTCCTACGAGCAGTACTTC.

The gene calls are TRBV7-9 and TRBJ1-4; TRBD1 might be the D (5 bases). CDR1 and CDR2 (germline): SEHNR, FQNEAQ (reference sequence). The V and J ends lost 8 bases and 6 bases respectively, with 25 bases between them. The CDR3 runs 17 residues. CDR3 in amino acids: CASEPTGLGALDEKLFF. DNA for the CDR3: TGTGCCAGCGAACCCACGGGGTTAGGGGCATTAGATGAAAAACTGTTTTTT.

The genes are TRBV6-5 and TRBJ1-1; 7 nucleotides line up with TRBD1. The CDR3 is made up of 15 amino acids. V was pared by 2 bases and J by 6 bases, with 9 bases of the junction left unmatched. Germline assignment: CDR1 MNHEY and CDR2 SVGAGI. This CDR3 reads CASSYRIRGEAEAFF. The CDR3 DNA reads as TGTGCCAGCAGTTACCGGATCAGGGGGGAGGCTGAAGCTTTCTTT.

This clone has just one count. V is TRBV5-4 and J is TRBJ2-4; D not certain. The CDR3 runs to 19 residues. V was cut by 5 bases and J by 1 base, with 25 bases left in between. The V gene's germline CDR1 is SGHNT and CDR2 YYREEE (reference sequence). The CDR3 sequence: CASSSDPLWTQEAKNIQYF. CDR3 coding DNA: TGTGCCAGCAGTTCCGACCCTTTATGGACCCAGGAGGCCAAAAACATTCAGTACTTC.

This chain connects TRBV10-3 to TRBJ1-4; D not resolved. Between the trimmed V and J ends, which lost 0 bases and 8 bases, there was a span of 10 bases. This CDR3 has 14 amino acids. Germline V lookup: CDR1 ENHRY, CDR2 SYGVKD. This CDR3 reads CAISESWRKEKLFF. The DNA for the CDR3 is TGTGCCATCAGTGAGTCATGGAGGAAGGAAAAACTGTTTTTT.

The chain carries TRBV5-4 and TRBJ2-2, with 8 bases aligning to TRBD2. Germline V gives CDR1 SGHNT, CDR2 YYREEE (reference sequence). The J segment lost 4 bases and the V segment lost 6 bases, leaving 11 bases of the junction unmatched. This CDR3 has 16 residues. The CDR3 DNA sequence: TGTGCCAGCACCACCTGGACTAGCCTAAGCACCGGGGAGCTGTTTTTT. This gives the protein CASTTWTSLSTGELFF.

The V gene is TRBV7-7, the J gene TRBJ2-2, with a weak D call TRBD1 (6 bases). The CDR3 is 13 residues long. Per the germline V gene, CDR1 is SSHAT and CDR2 is FNYEAQ (reference sequence). Trimming removed 6 bases at V and 7 bases at J, with 12 bases between. The CDR3 bases are TGTGCCAGCAGTCTGGACAGTTTCGGGGAGCTGTTTTTT. Translating it yields CASSLDSFGELFF.

Many counts were recorded for this clone. The CDR3 loop reads CASRSGAYGVVGELFF. CDR3 bases: TGTGCCAGCCGATCGGGCGCTTACGGAGTTGTCGGGGAGCTGTTTTTT. The V and J genes are TRBV27 and TRBJ2-2, with D hard to call. This CDR3 spans 16 amino acids. Germline V CDR1 and CDR2: MNHEY, SMNVEV (reference sequence). V was pared by 8 bases and J by 7 bases, with 23 bases between.

The V and J genes are TRBV5-1 and TRBJ2-2, with TRBD2 identical over 10 bases. The CDR3 spans 14 residues. Germline loops: CDR1 SGHRS, CDR2 YFSETQ. V trimming: 3 bases; J trimming: 4 bases; junction bases outside the gene matches: 0. The CDR3 reads CASSWTSGTGELFF. CDR3 in DNA: TGCGCCAGCAGCTGGACTAGCGGCACCGGGGAGCTGTTTTTT.

The genes are TRBV29-1 and TRBJ2-2; 12 bases are a match to TRBD1. The junction had 9 bases not matched to a gene; V was cut back by 5 bases and J by 5 bases. The CDR3 contains 16 residues. The germline gives CDR1 SQVTM, CDR2 ANQGSEA. The CDR3 nucleotides read TGCAGCGTTTTTCCGGGACAGGGGGCGCGGACCGGGGAGCTGTTTTTT. As protein: CSVFPGQGARTGELFF.

This clone was detected only a few times. The identical CDR3 is also encoded by other nucleotide sequences in the sample. The chain employs TRBV9 and TRBJ2-7; D remains ambiguous. CDR3 length: 12 residues. Germline V gives CDR1 SGDLS, CDR2 YYNGEE. V lost 3 bases and J lost 0, with 4 bases in between. The CDR3 DNA follows: TGTGCCAGCAGCGGGAGCTCCTACGAGCAGTACTTC. Its protein is CASSGSSYEQYF. The full variable domain, completed using reference TRBV9 and TRBJ2-7, is DSGVTQTPKHLITATGQRVTLRCSPRSGDLSVYWYQQSLDQGLQFLIQYYNGEERAKGNILERFSAQQFPDLHSELNLSSLELGDSALYFCASSGSSYEQYFGPGTRLTVT.